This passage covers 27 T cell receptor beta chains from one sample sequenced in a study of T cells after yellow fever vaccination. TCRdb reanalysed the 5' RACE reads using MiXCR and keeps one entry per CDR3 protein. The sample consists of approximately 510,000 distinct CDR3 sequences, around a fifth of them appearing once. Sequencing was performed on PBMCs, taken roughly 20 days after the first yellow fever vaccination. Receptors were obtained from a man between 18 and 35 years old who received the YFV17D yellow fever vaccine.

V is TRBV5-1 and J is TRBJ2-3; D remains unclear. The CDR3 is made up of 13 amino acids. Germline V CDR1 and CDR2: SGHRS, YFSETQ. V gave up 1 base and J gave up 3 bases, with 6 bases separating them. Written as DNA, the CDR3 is TGCGCCAGCAGCTTGACCTTTACAGATACGCAGTATTTT. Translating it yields CASSLTFTDTQYF.

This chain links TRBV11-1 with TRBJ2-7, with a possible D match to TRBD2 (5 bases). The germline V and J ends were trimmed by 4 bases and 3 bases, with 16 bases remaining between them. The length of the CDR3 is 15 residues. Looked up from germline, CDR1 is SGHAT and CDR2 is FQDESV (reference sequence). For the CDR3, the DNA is TGTGCCAGCAGCTCGACGCTGGACGAGGGCTACGAGCAGTACTTC. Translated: CASSSTLDEGYEQYF.

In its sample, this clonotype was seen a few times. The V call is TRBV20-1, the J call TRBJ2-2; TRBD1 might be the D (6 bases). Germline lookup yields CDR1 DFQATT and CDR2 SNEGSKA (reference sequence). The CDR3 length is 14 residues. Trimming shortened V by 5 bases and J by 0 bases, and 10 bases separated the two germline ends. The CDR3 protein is CSASGTSNTGELFF. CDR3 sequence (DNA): TGCAGTGCTTCCGGGACATCGAACACCGGGGAGCTGTTTTTT.

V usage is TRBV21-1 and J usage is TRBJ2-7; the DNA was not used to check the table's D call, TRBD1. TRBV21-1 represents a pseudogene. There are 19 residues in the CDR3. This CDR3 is CASSKSAFPHDRDSYEQYF. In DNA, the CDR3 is TGTGCCAGCAGCAAATCAGCGTTCCCCCATGACAGGGACTCCTACGAGCAGTACTTC.

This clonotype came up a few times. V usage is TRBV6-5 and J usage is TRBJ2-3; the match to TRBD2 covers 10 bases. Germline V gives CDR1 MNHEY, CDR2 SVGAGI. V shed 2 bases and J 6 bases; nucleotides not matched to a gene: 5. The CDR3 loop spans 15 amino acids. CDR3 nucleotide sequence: TGTGCCAGCAGTTACCGTAGCGGGGGGAGGGATACGCAGTATTTT. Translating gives CASSYRSGGRDTQYF.

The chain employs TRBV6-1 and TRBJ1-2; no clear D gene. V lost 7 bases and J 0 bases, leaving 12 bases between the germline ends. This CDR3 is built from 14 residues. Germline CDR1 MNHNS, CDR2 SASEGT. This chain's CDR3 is CASNTDAANYGYTF. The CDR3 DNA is TGTGCCAGCAATACGGACGCAGCTAACTATGGCTACACCTTC.

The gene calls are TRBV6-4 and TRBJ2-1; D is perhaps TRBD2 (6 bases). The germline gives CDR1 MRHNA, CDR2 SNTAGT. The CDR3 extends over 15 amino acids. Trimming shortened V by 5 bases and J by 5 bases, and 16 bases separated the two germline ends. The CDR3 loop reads CASSPARTTHNEQFF. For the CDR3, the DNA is TGTGCCAGCAGTCCCGCGAGGACTACGCACAATGAGCAGTTCTTC.

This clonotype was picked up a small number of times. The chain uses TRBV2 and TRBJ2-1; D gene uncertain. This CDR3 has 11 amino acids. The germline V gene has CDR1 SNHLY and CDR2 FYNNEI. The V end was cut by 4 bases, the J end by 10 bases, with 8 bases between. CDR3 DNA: TGTGCCAGCAGTGCATGGGGAGAGCAGTTCTTC. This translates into CASSAWGEQFF.

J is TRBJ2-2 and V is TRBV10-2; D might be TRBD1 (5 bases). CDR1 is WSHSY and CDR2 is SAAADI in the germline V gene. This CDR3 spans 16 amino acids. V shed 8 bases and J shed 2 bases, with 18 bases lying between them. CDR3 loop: CASQLGRGENTGELFF. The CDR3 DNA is TGCGCCAGCCAGTTAGGAAGGGGCGAAAACACCGGGGAGCTGTTTTTT.

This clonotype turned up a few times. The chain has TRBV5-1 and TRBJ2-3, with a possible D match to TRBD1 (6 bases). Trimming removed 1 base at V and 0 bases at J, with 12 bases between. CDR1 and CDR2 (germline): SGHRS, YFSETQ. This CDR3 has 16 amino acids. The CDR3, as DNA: TGCGCCAGCAGCTTGAGAGGGGGTAGCAGCACAGATACGCAGTATTTT. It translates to CASSLRGGSSTDTQYF.

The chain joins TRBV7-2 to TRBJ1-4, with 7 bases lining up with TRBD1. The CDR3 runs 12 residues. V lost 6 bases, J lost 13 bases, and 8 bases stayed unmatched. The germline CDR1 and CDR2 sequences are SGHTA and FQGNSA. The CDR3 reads CASSLQGYRLFF. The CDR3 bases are TGTGCCAGCAGTTTACAGGGGTATCGACTGTTTTTT.

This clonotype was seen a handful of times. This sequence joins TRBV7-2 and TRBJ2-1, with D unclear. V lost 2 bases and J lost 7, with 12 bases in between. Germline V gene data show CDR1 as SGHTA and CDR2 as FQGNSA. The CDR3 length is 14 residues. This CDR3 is CASSLLGRINEQFF. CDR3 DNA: TGTGCCAGCAGCTTACTGGGTAGGATTAATGAGCAGTTCTTC.

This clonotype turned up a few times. The CDR3 bases are TGTGCCAGCAGTGACCTCGGACAGTTTGAGCAGTTCTTC. It encodes CASSDLGQFEQFF. V gene TRBV25-1 combines with J gene TRBJ2-1, with D possibly TRBD1 on 6 matching bases. Trimming pared 3 bases from V and 9 bases from J, leaving 12 bases between. The length of the CDR3 is 13 residues. The germline V gene has CDR1 MGHDK and CDR2 SYGVNS.

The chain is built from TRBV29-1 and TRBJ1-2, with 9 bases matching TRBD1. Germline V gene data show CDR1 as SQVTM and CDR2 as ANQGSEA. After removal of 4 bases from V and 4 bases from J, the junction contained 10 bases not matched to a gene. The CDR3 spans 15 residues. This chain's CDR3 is CSVGLRDRVGYGYTF. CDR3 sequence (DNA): TGCAGCGTTGGTCTGAGGGACAGGGTGGGCTATGGCTACACCTTC. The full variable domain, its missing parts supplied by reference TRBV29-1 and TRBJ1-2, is SAVISQKPSRDICQRGTSLTIQCQVDSQVTMMFWYRQQPGQSLTLIATANQGSEATYESGFVIDKFPISRPNLTFSTLTVSNMSPEDSSIYLCSVGLRDRVGYGYTFGSGTRLTVV.

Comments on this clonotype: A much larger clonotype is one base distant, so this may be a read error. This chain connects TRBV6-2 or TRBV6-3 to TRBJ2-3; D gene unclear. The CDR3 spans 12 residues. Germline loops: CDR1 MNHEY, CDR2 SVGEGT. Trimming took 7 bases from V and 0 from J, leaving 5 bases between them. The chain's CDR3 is CASTESTDTQYF. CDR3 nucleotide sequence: TGTGCCAGCACGGAGAGCACAGATACGCAGTATTTT.

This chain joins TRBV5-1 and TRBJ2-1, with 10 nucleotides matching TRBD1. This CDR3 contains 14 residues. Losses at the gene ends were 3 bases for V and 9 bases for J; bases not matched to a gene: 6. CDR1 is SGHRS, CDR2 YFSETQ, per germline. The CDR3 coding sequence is TGCGCCAGCAGCTCGGGACAGGGGACGGGTGAGCAGTTCTTC. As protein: CASSSGQGTGEQFF.

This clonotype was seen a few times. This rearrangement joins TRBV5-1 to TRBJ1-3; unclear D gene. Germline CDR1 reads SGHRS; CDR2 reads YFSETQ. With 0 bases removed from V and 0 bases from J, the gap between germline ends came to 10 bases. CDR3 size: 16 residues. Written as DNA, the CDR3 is TGCGCCAGCAGCTTGGACGTCCCGGGCTCTGGAAACACCATATATTTT. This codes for CASSLDVPGSGNTIYF.

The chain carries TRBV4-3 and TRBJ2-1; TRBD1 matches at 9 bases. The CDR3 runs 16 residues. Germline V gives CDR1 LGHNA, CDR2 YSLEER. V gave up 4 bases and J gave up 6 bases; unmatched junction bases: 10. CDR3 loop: CASSPLQGALLNEQFF. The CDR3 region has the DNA TGCGCCAGCAGCCCCTTACAGGGGGCATTGCTCAATGAGCAGTTCTTC.

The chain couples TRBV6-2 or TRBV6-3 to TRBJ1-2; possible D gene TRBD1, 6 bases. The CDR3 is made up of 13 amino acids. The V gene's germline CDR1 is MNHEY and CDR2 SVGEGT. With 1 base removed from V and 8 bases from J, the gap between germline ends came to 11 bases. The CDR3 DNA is TGTGCCAGCAGTTACTGGCAGGGGCAAGGCTACACCTTC. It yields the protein CASSYWQGQGYTF.

The chain's CDR3 is CASSQASSRGHIQYF. CDR3 sequence (DNA): TGTGCCAGCAGCCAAGCTAGCAGCCGGGGGCACATTCAGTACTTC. This chain joins TRBV3-1 and TRBJ2-4; either TRBD1 or TRBD2 may fit D (6 bases each). V gave up 1 base and J gave up 8 bases, with 15 bases separating them. Germline V gene sequence: CDR1 LGHDT, CDR2 YNNKEL (reference sequence). The CDR3 is made up of 15 amino acids. Looking up the rest from reference TRBV3-1 and TRBJ2-4 gives the full variable domain: DTAVSQTPKYLVTQMGNDKSIKCEQNLGHDTMYWYKQDSKKFLKIMFSYNNKELIINETVPNRFSPKSPDKAHLNLHINSLELGDSAVYFCASSQASSRGHIQYFGAGTRLSVL.

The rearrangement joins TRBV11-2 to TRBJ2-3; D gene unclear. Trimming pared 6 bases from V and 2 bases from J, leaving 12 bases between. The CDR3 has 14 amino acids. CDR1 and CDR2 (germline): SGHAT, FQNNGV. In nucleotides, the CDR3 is TGTGCCAGCAGGAAGGTGGGGTTCACAGATACGCAGTATTTT. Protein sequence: CASRKVGFTDTQYF. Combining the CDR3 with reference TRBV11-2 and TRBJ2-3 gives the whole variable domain EAGVAQSPRYKIIEKRQSVAFWCNPISGHATLYWYQQILGQGPKLLIQFQNNGVVDDSQLPKDRFSAERLKGVDSTLKIQPAKLEDSAVYLCASRKVGFTDTQYFGPGTRLTVL.

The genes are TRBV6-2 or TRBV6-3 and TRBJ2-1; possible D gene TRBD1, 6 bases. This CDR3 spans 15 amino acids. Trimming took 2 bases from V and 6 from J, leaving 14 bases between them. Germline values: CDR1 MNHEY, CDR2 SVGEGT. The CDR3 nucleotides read TGTGCCAGCAGTTACAAAGGCAGGGGTTTCAATGAGCAGTTCTTC. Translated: CASSYKGRGFNEQFF.

The CDR3 protein is CASSYGQGLGVGSEQYF. CDR3 in DNA: TGTGCCAGCAGTTACGGACAGGGTTTGGGGGTAGGTTCCGAGCAGTACTTC. The V gene is TRBV6-2 or TRBV6-3, the J gene TRBJ2-7; 8 bases match TRBD1. This CDR3 contains 17 residues. After removal of 2 bases from V and 6 bases from J, the junction contained 15 bases not matched to a gene. Germline V CDR1 and CDR2: MNHEY, SVGEGT.

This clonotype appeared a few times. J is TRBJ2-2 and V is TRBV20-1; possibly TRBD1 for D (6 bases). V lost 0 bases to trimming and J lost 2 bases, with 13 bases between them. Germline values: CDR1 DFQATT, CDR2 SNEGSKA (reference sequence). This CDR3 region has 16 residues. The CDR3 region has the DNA TGCAGTGCTAGAGAGCTCCGGACAGCTAACACCGGGGAGCTGTTTTTT. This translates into CSARELRTANTGELFF.

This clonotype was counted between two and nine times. CDR3 sequence: CASTTGGTGELFF. Here the CDR3 DNA reads TGTGCCAGCACCACCGGGGGCACCGGGGAGCTGTTTTTT. V usage is TRBV7-9 and J usage is TRBJ2-2; maybe TRBD2 (6 bases). This CDR3 is built from 13 residues. Germline V gene lookup returns CDR1 SEHNR and CDR2 FQNEAQ (reference sequence). V dropped 7 bases and J dropped 4 bases, with 10 bases sitting between them.

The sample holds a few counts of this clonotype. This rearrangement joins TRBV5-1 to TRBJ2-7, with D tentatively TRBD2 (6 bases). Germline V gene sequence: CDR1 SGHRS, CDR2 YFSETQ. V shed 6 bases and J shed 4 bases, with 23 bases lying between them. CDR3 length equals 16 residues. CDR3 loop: CASNPTGRTIKYEQYF. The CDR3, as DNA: TGCGCCAGCAACCCGACCGGACGGACTATTAAATACGAGCAGTACTTC.

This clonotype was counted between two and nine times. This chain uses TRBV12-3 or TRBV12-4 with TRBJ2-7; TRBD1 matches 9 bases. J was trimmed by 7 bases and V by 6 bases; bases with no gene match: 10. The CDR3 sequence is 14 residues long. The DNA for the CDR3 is TGTGCCAGCAGGAAGGGACAGGGTTTGGGGGAGCAGTACTTC. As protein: CASRKGQGLGEQYF.